The rows below give T cell receptor beta chains drawn from one sample of a study of cytomegalovirus exposure and HLA in healthy donors. Some clones are missing from TCRdb's copy, which holds only in-frame ones; the method was immunoSEQ multiplex PCR. The table records 100,000 to 150,000 clones, around 85% of them present only once. Material: PBMCs. Receptors were obtained from a man between 18 and 35 years old in good health and CMV-seropositive. CDR3s leave out the opening cysteine and the closing phenylalanine or tryptophan. Each record gives: V gene, J gene, clone size, CDR3 protein. The size of a clone is reported for some rows only, either as once, few or many, or as a class for expanded clones.

TRBV21-1	TRBJ2-2	-	ASSSHGGNGGELF
TRBV20-1	TRBJ2-3	-	SASGADTQY
TRBV7-2	TRBJ2-7	-	ASSSDSGRTYEQY
TRBV7-8	TRBJ2-7	-	ASSPTGTGAEQY
TRBV4-3	TRBJ1-2	-	ASSQEGQGVAYGYT
TRBV5-6	TRBJ2-5	-	ASSRTEQETQY
TRBV11-2	TRBJ2-7	-	ASSLGTGTGYEQY
TRBV29-1	TRBJ2-7	once	SVGTSYEQY
TRBV7-2	TRBJ2-1	-	ASSLDAGYNEQF
TRBV2	TRBJ2-5	-	ASSGTGEETQY
TRBV7-9	TRBJ2-7	-	ASSFSSESSYEQY
TRBV5-1	TRBJ2-3	-	ASSWGLAGALTQY
TRBV9	TRBJ2-7	once	ASTQGDMQARGEQY
TRBV7-6	TRBJ2-7	-	ASSLGGG
TRBV11-2	TRBJ2-7	-	ASSLEARAEQY
TRBV19	TRBJ2-4	-	ASSSQGGNNIQY
TRBV11-2	TRBJ2-7	-	ASSFSGEQY
TRBV6-5	TRBJ1-1	medium-sized	ASSYSEVTEAF
TRBV11-2	TRBJ2-7	-	ASSPIGGMRSYEQY
TRBV7-2	TRBJ2-7	-	ASSARDFLYEQY
TRBV5-1	TRBJ2-2	once	ASSLSGNTGELF
TRBV7-9	TRBJ2-7	-	SSSPQGNEQY
TRBV30	TRBJ2-2	-	GRLNGENAGELF
TRBV5-6	TRBJ1-1	-	ASSPGDRRVEAF
TRBV19	TRBJ1-2	-	ASSIRYGYT
TRBV6-5	TRBJ1-3	-	ASSYSTGAGNTIY
TRBV5-1	TRBJ2-7	-	ASSLGDRVRYEQY
TRBV7-6	TRBJ2-5	once	ASSPGQGSFETQY
TRBV10-1	TRBJ2-3	-	ASSRQLADTQY
TRBV4-3	TRBJ1-5	-	ASSQVWGDSNQPQH
TRBV19	TRBJ1-1	-	ASPRGGAQDTEAF
TRBV30	TRBJ2-5	-	AWSGGGETQY
TRBV4-3	TRBJ1-1	-	ASSQERGLLNTEAF
TRBV9	TRBJ1-5	-	ASSVGRGRAHQPQH
TRBV9	TRBJ2-5	-	ASSADRGDETQY
TRBV5-4	TRBJ2-2	-	ASSSQGNTGELF
TRBV25-1	TRBJ2-1	-	ASSAGGQGINEQF
TRBV7-6	TRBJ2-5	few	ASSSPRGLQETQY